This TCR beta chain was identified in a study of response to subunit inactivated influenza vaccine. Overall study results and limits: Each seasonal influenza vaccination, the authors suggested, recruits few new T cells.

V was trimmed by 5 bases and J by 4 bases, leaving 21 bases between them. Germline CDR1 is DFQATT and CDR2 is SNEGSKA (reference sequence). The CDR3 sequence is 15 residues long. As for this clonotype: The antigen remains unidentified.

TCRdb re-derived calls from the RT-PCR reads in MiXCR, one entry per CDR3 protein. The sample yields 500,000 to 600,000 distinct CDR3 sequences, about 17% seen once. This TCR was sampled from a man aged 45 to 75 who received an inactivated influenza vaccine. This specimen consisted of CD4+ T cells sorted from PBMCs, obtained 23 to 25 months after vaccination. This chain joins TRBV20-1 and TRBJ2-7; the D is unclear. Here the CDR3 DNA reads TGCAGTGCTGGGAAGGTGGCCCCCGGCCTGTACGAGCAGTACTTC. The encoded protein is CSAGKVAPGLYEQYF.